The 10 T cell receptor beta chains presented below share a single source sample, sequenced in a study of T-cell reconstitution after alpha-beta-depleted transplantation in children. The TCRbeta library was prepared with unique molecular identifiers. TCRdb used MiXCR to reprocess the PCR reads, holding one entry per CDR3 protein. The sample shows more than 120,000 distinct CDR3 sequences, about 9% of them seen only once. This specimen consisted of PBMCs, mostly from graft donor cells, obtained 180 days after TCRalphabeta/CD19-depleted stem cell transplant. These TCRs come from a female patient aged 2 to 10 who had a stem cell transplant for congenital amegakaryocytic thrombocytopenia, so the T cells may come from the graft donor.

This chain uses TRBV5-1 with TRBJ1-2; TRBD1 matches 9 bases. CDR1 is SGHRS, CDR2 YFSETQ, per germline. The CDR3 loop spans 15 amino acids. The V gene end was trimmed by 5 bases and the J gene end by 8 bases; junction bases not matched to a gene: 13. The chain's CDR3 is CASRFLFWTGAGYTF. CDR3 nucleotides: TGCGCCAGCAGGTTTCTGTTTTGGACAGGGGCCGGCTACACCTTC.

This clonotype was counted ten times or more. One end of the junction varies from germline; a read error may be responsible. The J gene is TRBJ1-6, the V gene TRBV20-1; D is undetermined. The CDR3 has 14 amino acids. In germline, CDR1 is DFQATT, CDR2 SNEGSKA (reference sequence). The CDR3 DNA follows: TGCAGTGCTAGGGGCGGACTCAATAACTCACCCCTCCACTTT. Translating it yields CSARGGLNNSPLHF.

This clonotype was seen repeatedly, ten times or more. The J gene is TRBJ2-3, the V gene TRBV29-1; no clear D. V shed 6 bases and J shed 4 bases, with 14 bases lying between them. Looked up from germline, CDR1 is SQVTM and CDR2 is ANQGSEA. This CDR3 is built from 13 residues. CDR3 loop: CSVRTRLADTQYF. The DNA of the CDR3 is TGCAGCGTCCGAACGAGGTTGGCAGATACGCAGTATTTT.

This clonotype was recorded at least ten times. The DNA of the CDR3 is TGCGCCAGCAGCCCGACTTCGACACCTTTCTACGAGCAGTACTTC. It specifies CASSPTSTPFYEQYF. The V call is TRBV5-1, the J call TRBJ2-7, with D hard to call. Germline V lookup: CDR1 SGHRS, CDR2 YFSETQ. CDR3 length: 15 amino acids. The V and J ends lost 4 bases and 3 bases respectively, with 17 bases between them.

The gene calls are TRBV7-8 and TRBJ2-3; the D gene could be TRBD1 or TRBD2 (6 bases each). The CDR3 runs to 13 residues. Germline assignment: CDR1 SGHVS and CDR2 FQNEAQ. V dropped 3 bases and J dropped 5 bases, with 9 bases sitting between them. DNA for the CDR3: TGTGCCAGCAGCTTCAGGGGAGGAGATACGCAGTATTTT. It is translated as CASSFRGGDTQYF.

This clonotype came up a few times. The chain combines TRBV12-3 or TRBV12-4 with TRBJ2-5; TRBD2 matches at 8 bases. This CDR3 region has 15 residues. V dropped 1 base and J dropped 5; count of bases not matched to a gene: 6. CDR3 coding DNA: TGTGCCAGCAGTTTAGAGCGGGAGCGCGTCGAGACCCAGTACTTC. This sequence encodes CASSLERERVETQYF.

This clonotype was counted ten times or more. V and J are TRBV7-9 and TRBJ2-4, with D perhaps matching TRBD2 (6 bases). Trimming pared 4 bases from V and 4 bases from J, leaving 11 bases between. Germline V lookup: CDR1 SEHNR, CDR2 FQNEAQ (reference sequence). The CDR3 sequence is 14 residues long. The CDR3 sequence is CASSSRDHKNIQYF. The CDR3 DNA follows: TGTGCCAGCAGCTCGCGGGACCATAAAAACATTCAGTACTTC. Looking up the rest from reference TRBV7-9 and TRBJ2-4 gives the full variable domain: DTGVSQNPRHKITKRGQNVTFRCDPISEHNRLYWYRQTLGQGPEFLTYFQNEAQLEKSRLLSDRFSAERPKGSFSTLEIQRTEQGDSAMYLCASSSRDHKNIQYFGAGTRLSVL.

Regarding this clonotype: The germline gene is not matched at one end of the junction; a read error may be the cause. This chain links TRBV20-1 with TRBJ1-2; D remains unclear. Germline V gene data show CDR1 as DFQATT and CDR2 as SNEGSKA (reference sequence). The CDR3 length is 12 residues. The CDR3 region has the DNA TGCACTGCTAGATGGGCGAACTATGGCTACACCTTC. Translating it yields CTARWANYGYTF.

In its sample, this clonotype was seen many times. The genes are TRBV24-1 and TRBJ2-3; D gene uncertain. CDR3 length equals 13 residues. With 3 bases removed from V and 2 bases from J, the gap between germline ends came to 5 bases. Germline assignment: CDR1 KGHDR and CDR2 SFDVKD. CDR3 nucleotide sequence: TGTGCCACCAGTGATCCCGCCACAGATACGCAGTATTTT. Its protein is CATSDPATDTQYF.

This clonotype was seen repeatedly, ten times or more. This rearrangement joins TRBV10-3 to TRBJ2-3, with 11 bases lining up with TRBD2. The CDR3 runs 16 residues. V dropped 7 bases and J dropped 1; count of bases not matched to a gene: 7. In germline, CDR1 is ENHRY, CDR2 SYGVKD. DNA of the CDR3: TGTGCCATCATGGAGACTAGCGGGGACCGCACAGATACGCAGTATTTT. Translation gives CAIMETSGDRTDTQYF.